The T cell receptor (beta chain) described here comes from a study of blood T cell repertoires in COVID-19. V shed 2 bases and J shed 4 bases, with 25 bases lying between them. This CDR3 contains 19 residues. In germline, CDR1 is SGDLS, CDR2 YYNGEE. As handled by the study authors: Amplification with reference gene primers provided the estimates of nucleated cell counts. The table came from immunoSEQ multiplex PCR; TCRdb's copy has only in-frame clones and leaves some out. V, J and clone size are taken as reported in that table, and D and trimming were inferred from the DNA itself. The repertoire holds 9,500 to 11,000 clones, with approximately 90% as singletons.

The clonotype originates from a man between 25 and 39 years old with active or convalescent COVID-19. This sequence joins TRBV9 and TRBJ1-3; D is perhaps TRBD1 (5 bases). Sequenced sample: peripheral blood. This CDR3 is CASSVSPGGRGNPGNTIYF. Written as DNA, the CDR3 is TGTGCCAGCAGCGTCTCGCCGGGGGGAAGGGGAAATCCAGGAAACACCATATATTTT.